This T cell receptor beta chain was profiled in a study of OX40 agonist ivuxolimab in advanced cancers. Overall study context: The drug used for patients, ivuxolimab, was an agonistic anti-OX40 (CD134) antibody. Ivuxolimab doses were 0.01, 0.1, 0.3, 1.5, 3 or 10 mg/kg every 2 weeks.

Profiled with immunoSEQ multiplex PCR; TCRdb holds only in-frame clones, not every one. The table includes 92,000 or so clones, about four fifths detected once. CDR3 length: 11 residues. V lost 2 bases to trimming and J lost 6 bases, with 2 bases between them. The V gene's germline CDR1 is SGHDN and CDR2 FVKESK. The sampling schedule covered blood at baseline, cycle 4 day 1, and cycle 7 day 1. The genes are TRBV14 and TRBJ2-1, with D hard to call. Sequencing was performed on CD4+ or CD8+ T cells sorted from blood, taken in a trial of the OX40 agonist ivuxolimab. This receptor was obtained from an adult with an advanced solid tumor such as melanoma, head and neck, liver or kidney cancer. The DNA for the CDR3 is TGTGCCAGCAGCCAATTCAATGAGCAGTTCTTC. Its protein is CASSQFNEQFF.